This TCR beta chain was recorded in a study of identifying expanded T cells in peripheral blood. Healthy donors had no documented immune events, such as infections, while sampled. Study-wide points: Variance in clone template counts between roughly two-week samples significantly increased with total template count across all healthy donors. Around 1.2 clones differed between technical replicates, versus approximately 17 and 20 over time.

Sequencing was performed with immunoSEQ multiplex PCR; in TCRdb, only in-frame clones are kept and a portion is missing. The sample lists some 120,000 clones; around four fifths were seen once. Turning to this clone: Its antigen remains unidentified.

The sample was blood. The TCR comes from a person between 18 and 75 years old in good health.

The CDR3 here is CASSFPVGFNTEAFF. The CDR3 DNA is TGTGCCAGCAGCTTCCCAGTCGGTTTCAACACTGAAGCTTTCTTT. The J gene is TRBJ1-1, the V gene TRBV7-9; D unresolved. Trimming stripped 3 bases from V and 2 bases from J, with 13 bases between. In germline, CDR1 is SEHNR, CDR2 FQNEAQ (reference sequence). There are 15 residues in the CDR3.